Listed below are T cell receptor beta chains from one sample, sequenced in a study of T cell responses to AZD1222 COVID-19 vaccine. TCRdb's copy holds only in-frame clones and misses some; the assay was immunoSEQ multiplex PCR. This table holds around 110,000 clones, around 90% found once. The material sequenced was peripheral blood, taken on day 0 of AZD1222 vaccination. These receptors came from an adult in good health. Each CDR3 is given with its conserved first and last residue. The D gene is left open where the match is weak. Not every row has a clone size; where given, it reads once, few, many or a size class.

j_gene: TRBJ2-7; len: 14; abundance: NA; v_gene: TRBV19; d_gene: NA; CDR3aa: CASSIRTPSYEQYF; CDR3nt: TGTGCCAGTAGTATCAGGACACCTTCCTACGAGCAGTACTTC
j_gene: TRBJ1-3; len: 17; abundance: NA; v_gene: TRBV5-5; d_gene: TRBD1; CDR3aa: CASSLYGQGATGNTIYF; CDR3nt: TGTGCCAGCAGCTTGTACGGACAGGGGGCGACGGGAAACACCATATATTTT
j_gene: TRBJ1-6; len: 13; abundance: NA; v_gene: TRBV9; d_gene: NA; CDR3aa: CASSGEGNSPLHF; CDR3nt: TGTGCCAGCAGCGGGGAGGGGAATTCACCCCTCCACTTT
j_gene: TRBJ1-2; len: 17; abundance: NA; v_gene: TRBV18; d_gene: TRBD1; CDR3aa: CASSQRSRDRSNYGYTF; CDR3nt: TGTGCCAGCTCCCAGCGATCCCGGGACAGAAGTAACTATGGCTACACCTTC
j_gene: TRBJ1-5; len: 12; abundance: NA; v_gene: TRBV6-6; d_gene: NA; CDR3aa: CASNPRGQPQHF; CDR3nt: TGTGCCAGCAACCCTAGGGGGCAGCCCCAGCATTTT
j_gene: TRBJ1-1; len: 14; abundance: NA; v_gene: TRBV28; d_gene: NA; CDR3aa: CASSLGGLNTEAFF; CDR3nt: TGTGCCAGCAGTTTAGGGGGATTGAACACTGAAGCTTTCTTT
j_gene: TRBJ2-2; len: 12; abundance: NA; v_gene: TRBV30; d_gene: NA; CDR3aa: CAWSVGGGELFF; CDR3nt: TGTGCCTGGAGTGTGGGGGGCGGGGAGCTGTTTTTT
j_gene: TRBJ2-1; len: 12; abundance: NA; v_gene: TRBV6-5; d_gene: NA; CDR3aa: CASRPQGNEQFF; CDR3nt: TGTGCCAGCAGGCCTCAGGGGAATGAGCAGTTCTTC
j_gene: TRBJ2-5; len: 12; abundance: NA; v_gene: TRBV12-3/TRBV12-4; d_gene: NA; CDR3aa: CASKPSQETQYF; CDR3nt: TGTGCCAGCAAACCTAGCCAAGAGACCCAGTACTTC
j_gene: TRBJ1-6; len: 13; abundance: NA; v_gene: TRBV4-3; d_gene: NA; CDR3aa: CASSQEPGSPLHF; CDR3nt: TGCGCCAGCAGCCAAGAACCCGGCTCACCCCTCCACTTT
j_gene: TRBJ2-1; len: 13; abundance: NA; v_gene: TRBV19; d_gene: TRBD2; CDR3aa: CASNVGGLNEQFF; CDR3nt: TGTGCCAGTAACGTGGGAGGGCTTAATGAGCAGTTCTTC
j_gene: TRBJ2-7; len: 15; abundance: once; v_gene: TRBV5-8; d_gene: TRBD2; CDR3aa: CASSSRLAGKSEQYF; CDR3nt: TGTGCCAGCAGCTCCCGACTAGCGGGCAAGAGTGAGCAGTACTTC
j_gene: TRBJ2-1; len: 15; abundance: NA; v_gene: TRBV5-1; d_gene: TRBD2; CDR3aa: CASSAGTSGNNEQFF; CDR3nt: TGCGCCAGCAGCGCCGGGACTAGCGGTAACAATGAGCAGTTCTTC
j_gene: TRBJ2-5; len: 13; abundance: NA; v_gene: TRBV30; d_gene: TRBD2; CDR3aa: CAWIGLAAPTQYF; CDR3nt: TGTGCCTGGATAGGGCTAGCGGCCCCCACCCAGTACTTC
j_gene: TRBJ2-2; len: 14; abundance: NA; v_gene: TRBV21-1; d_gene: NA; CDR3aa: CASNPPGEAGELFF; CDR3nt: TGTGCCAGCAACCCCCCTGGAGAGGCCGGGGAGCTGTTTTTT
j_gene: TRBJ2-2; len: 15; abundance: NA; v_gene: TRBV6-5; d_gene: NA; CDR3aa: CASSSGGAVTGELFF; CDR3nt: TGTGCCAGCAGTTCCGGCGGGGCCGTAACCGGGGAGCTGTTTTTT
j_gene: TRBJ1-5; len: 15; abundance: once; v_gene: TRBV3-1/TRBV3-2; d_gene: NA; CDR3aa: CASSQNPQSHQPQHF; CDR3nt: TGTGCCAGCAGCCAAAACCCGCAGTCCCATCAGCCCCAGCATTTT
j_gene: TRBJ1-2; len: 15; abundance: NA; v_gene: TRBV6-4; d_gene: NA; CDR3aa: CASSARDGPYYGYTF; CDR3nt: TGTGCCAGCAGTGCCCGGGACGGGCCATACTATGGCTACACCTTC
j_gene: TRBJ1-2; len: 15; abundance: NA; v_gene: TRBV6-4; d_gene: TRBD1; CDR3aa: CASSPGQGANYGYTF; CDR3nt: TGTGCCAGCAGTCCGGGACAGGGGGCGAACTATGGCTACACCTTC
j_gene: TRBJ1-1; len: 14; abundance: NA; v_gene: TRBV18; d_gene: NA; CDR3aa: CASSPNREGTEAFF; CDR3nt: TGTGCCAGCTCACCAAACAGGGAAGGGACTGAAGCTTTCTTT
j_gene: TRBJ2-7; len: 15; abundance: NA; v_gene: TRBV14; d_gene: NA; CDR3aa: CASRHGTSHPYEQYF; CDR3nt: TGTGCCAGCAGGCACGGCACTAGTCACCCCTACGAGCAGTACTTC
j_gene: TRBJ2-2; len: 14; abundance: once; v_gene: TRBV30; d_gene: TRBD2; CDR3aa: CAWMLAANTGELFF; CDR3nt: TGTGCCTGGATGCTAGCGGCGAACACCGGGGAGCTGTTTTTT
j_gene: TRBJ1-1; len: 14; abundance: NA; v_gene: TRBV5-1; d_gene: TRBD1; CDR3aa: CASSQTGAAPEAFF; CDR3nt: TGCGCCAGCAGCCAAACAGGGGCCGCGCCAGAAGCTTTCTTT
j_gene: TRBJ1-2; len: 14; abundance: NA; v_gene: TRBV24-1; d_gene: NA; CDR3aa: CATSDRAASYGYTF; CDR3nt: TGTGCCACCAGTGATCGGGCCGCGTCCTATGGCTACACCTTC
j_gene: TRBJ1-3; len: 13; abundance: NA; v_gene: TRBV7-2; d_gene: NA; CDR3aa: CASSPGQGNTIYF; CDR3nt: TGTGCCAGCAGCCCCGGACAGGGAAACACCATATATTTT
j_gene: TRBJ1-6; len: 14; abundance: few; v_gene: TRBV30; d_gene: NA; CDR3aa: CAWSRGGYNSPLHF; CDR3nt: TGTGCCTGGAGCCGAGGGGGCTATAATTCACCCCTCCACTTT
j_gene: TRBJ2-2; len: 14; abundance: NA; v_gene: TRBV2; d_gene: NA; CDR3aa: CASSGSLNTGELFF; CDR3nt: TGTGCCAGCAGTGGGTCTCTAAACACCGGGGAGCTGTTTTTT
j_gene: TRBJ1-1; len: 14; abundance: few; v_gene: TRBV27; d_gene: NA; CDR3aa: CASSFKGMDTEAFF; CDR3nt: TGTGCCAGCAGTTTTAAGGGCATGGACACTGAAGCTTTCTTT
j_gene: TRBJ1-2; len: 16; abundance: NA; v_gene: TRBV6-5; d_gene: NA; CDR3aa: CASSYSNNIGGYGYTF; CDR3nt: TGTGCCAGCAGTTACTCGAATAATATAGGGGGCTATGGCTACACCTTC
j_gene: TRBJ2-1; len: 15; abundance: NA; v_gene: TRBV3-1/TRBV3-2; d_gene: NA; CDR3aa: CASSQDSAVYNEQFF; CDR3nt: TGTGCCAGCAGCCAAGATTCCGCGGTTTACAATGAGCAGTTCTTC
j_gene: TRBJ1-2; len: 15; abundance: NA; v_gene: TRBV4-1; d_gene: TRBD1; CDR3aa: CASSQPRTGFYGYTF; CDR3nt: TGCGCCAGCAGCCAGCCCCGGACAGGCTTTTATGGCTACACCTTC
j_gene: TRBJ2-1; len: 13; abundance: NA; v_gene: TRBV7-8; d_gene: NA; CDR3aa: CASSLQERGEQFF; CDR3nt: TGTGCCAGCAGCTTACAGGAAAGAGGGGAGCAGTTCTTC
j_gene: TRBJ2-1; len: 15; abundance: NA; v_gene: TRBV7-7; d_gene: NA; CDR3aa: CASSLGTLGYNEQFF; CDR3nt: TGTGCCAGCAGCTTAGGTACCCTAGGTTACAATGAGCAGTTCTTC
j_gene: TRBJ2-1; len: 16; abundance: NA; v_gene: TRBV6-6; d_gene: TRBD2; CDR3aa: CASRDRAGGPYNEQFF; CDR3nt: TGTGCCAGCAGGGACCGAGCGGGAGGCCCTTACAATGAGCAGTTCTTC
j_gene: TRBJ1-2; len: 13; abundance: once; v_gene: TRBV28; d_gene: NA; CDR3aa: CASSPDRWPGYTF; CDR3nt: TGTGCCAGCAGCCCGGACAGATGGCCCGGCTACACCTTC
j_gene: TRBJ1-2; len: 12; abundance: NA; v_gene: TRBV7-9; d_gene: NA; CDR3aa: CASSLGGYGYTF; CDR3nt: TGTGCCAGCAGCTTGGGGGGTTATGGCTACACCTTC
j_gene: TRBJ2-2; len: 13; abundance: NA; v_gene: TRBV3-1/TRBV3-2; d_gene: TRBD1; CDR3aa: CASSPQGSGELFF; CDR3nt: TGTGCCAGCAGCCCACAGGGGTCCGGGGAGCTGTTTTTT
j_gene: TRBJ1-1; len: 13; abundance: NA; v_gene: TRBV11-3; d_gene: NA; CDR3aa: CASKLGANTEAFF; CDR3nt: TGTGCCAGCAAACTGGGAGCCAACACTGAAGCTTTCTTT
j_gene: TRBJ1-3; len: 13; abundance: NA; v_gene: TRBV2; d_gene: NA; CDR3aa: CASSAVVPNTIYF; CDR3nt: TGTGCCAGCAGTGCTGTAGTACCAAACACCATATATTTT
j_gene: TRBJ1-2; len: 14; abundance: NA; v_gene: TRBV28; d_gene: NA; CDR3aa: CASRTLQGNYGYTF; CDR3nt: TGTGCCAGCAGGACCCTACAGGGCAACTATGGCTACACCTTC
j_gene: TRBJ1-1; len: 15; abundance: NA; v_gene: TRBV24-1; d_gene: TRBD1; CDR3aa: CATSDKTGGNTEAFF; CDR3nt: TGTGCCACCAGTGATAAGACAGGGGGGAACACTGAAGCTTTCTTT
j_gene: TRBJ2-2; len: 16; abundance: NA; v_gene: TRBV5-1; d_gene: TRBD2; CDR3aa: CASSRDSTGGTGELFF; CDR3nt: TGCGCCAGCAGCCGCGACTCCACGGGAGGAACCGGGGAGCTGTTTTTT
j_gene: TRBJ1-5; len: 15; abundance: NA; v_gene: TRBV2; d_gene: NA; CDR3aa: CASSEDRRGNQPQHF; CDR3nt: TGTGCCAGCAGTGAAGACAGGAGGGGCAATCAGCCCCAGCATTTT